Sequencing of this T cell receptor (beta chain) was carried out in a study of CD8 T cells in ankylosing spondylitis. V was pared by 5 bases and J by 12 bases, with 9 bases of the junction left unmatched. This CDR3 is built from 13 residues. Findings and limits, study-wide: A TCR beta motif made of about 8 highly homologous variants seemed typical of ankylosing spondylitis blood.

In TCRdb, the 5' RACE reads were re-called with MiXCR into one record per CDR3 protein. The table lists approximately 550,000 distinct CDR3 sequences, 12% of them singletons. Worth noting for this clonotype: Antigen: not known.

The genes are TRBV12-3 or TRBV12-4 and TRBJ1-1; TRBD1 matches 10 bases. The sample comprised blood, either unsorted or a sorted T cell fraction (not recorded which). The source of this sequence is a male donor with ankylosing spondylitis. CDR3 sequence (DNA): TGTGCCAGCAGTCCCGGGACAGGGGTTTCAACTTTCTTT. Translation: CASSPGTGVSTFF.